This T cell receptor beta chain originates from a study of T cells after yellow fever vaccination (dated by TCRdb to between 2018 and 2021). In terms of the full investigation: The SMART-Seq v4 Ultra Low Input RNA kit was used to prepare libraries from fractions with low cell numbers. To follow T-cell clones before and after primary and booster YFV17D yellow fever vaccination, bulk TCR alpha and beta repertoires were sequenced over time. Two healthy male donors, one aged 18 to 30 and one aged 30 to 40 years, made up the cohort. Blood samples were taken at several timepoints before and after primary and secondary immunization, and bulk PBMC replicates and cell subsets were isolated.

The meaning of the sample's treatment or condition label: live attenuated yellow fever vaccine strain. At each blood-draw timepoint, two biological replicates of bulk PBMCs were collected. PBMCs were isolated from peripheral blood using a standard Ficoll-Paque protocol. TriZol was used to extract RNA from bulk PBMCs, CD4 and CD8 fractions, and dextramer-positive and dextramer-negative fractions. Points on this clonotype: No cognate antigen has been identified for it. Base qualities are not provided; no much larger clone lies one nucleotide away.

TCR cDNA was synthesized by 5'RACE template switching, through which a universal primer site and unique molecular identifiers were introduced. cDNA synthesis was primed from both the TCR alpha and TCR beta constant segments. Library amplification used two PCR steps, and the second PCR step added sample barcodes and sequencing adapters. Sequencing of the libraries was done on either Illumina HiSeq 2500 (2x100 bp) or NovaSeq (2x150 bp). The original pipeline was this. MIGEC was used to demultiplex reads and collapse the reads into UMI consensus sequences, and MiXCR was used for V(D)J alignment. Vaccine-responding clonotypes were defined with edgeR using replicate PBMC samples, requiring FDR below 0.01 and a log2 fold change above 5 up to day 15. Each bulk clonotype was labeled CD4 or CD8 based on which sequenced repertoire, CD4 or CD8, contained the clonotype at higher abundance. TCRdb reworked the public reads: Q25 trimming with fastp, MiXCR clone assembly, productive beta chains retained. Identical CDR3 protein sequences are pooled into one entry, listed with their most common genes and DNA. TCRdb's processing, not the study's, gives the V and J calls here. A total of about 340,000 distinct CDR3 sequences appear in this sample, 8.7% of them only once. More than 15% of the sample goes to the ten largest clones.

The paper as a whole reports these results and caveats: A small share of clonotypes occurred in both CD4 and CD8 compartments, likely arising from convergent recombination. The secondary T-cell response was found to be weaker but faster than the primary response, with a peak reached on day 5 rather than on day 15. After the booster, most clones that had expanded after primary vaccination were detected again (nearly 98% of CD4 and around nine tenths of CD8), suggesting broad maintenance of memory. Because only a couple of donors were included in the study, the extent to which the findings can be generalized is limited. Computational filtering was required because FACS-sorted repertoires could contain abundant contaminating clonotypes from the bulk population.

The clonotype originates from a man aged 18 to 30 who received the YFV17D yellow fever vaccine. The input for sequencing was PBMCs, taken on the day of the first yellow fever vaccination.

The nucleotide sequence reads TGCAGTGCTGGCCTCGGGGGGTCCAATCAGCCCCAGCATTTT. Its protein reads: CSAGLGGSNQPQHF. The sequence is built from TRBV20-1 and TRBJ1-5; 5 matching bases give a weak D call of TRBD1. Sequences DFQATT (CDR1) and SNEGSKA (CDR2) are obtained from the germline V gene (reference sequence). Counted from cysteine to phenylalanine, this CDR3 has 14 amino acids. CDR3 DNA only is kept here, 42 bases in frame from base 1. V lost 5 bases and J lost 3 bases; the stretch between them is 14 bases long.